The present T cell receptor beta chain was sequenced within a study of blood T cell repertoires in COVID-19. Overall study context: COVID-19 samples, acute and convalescent, were from the United States, Italy and Spain.

The table came from immunoSEQ multiplex PCR; TCRdb's copy has only in-frame clones and leaves some out. The sample lists approximately 110,000 clones, approximately 80% occurring once. CDR1 SGHAT and CDR2 FQNNGV come from the germline V gene. This CDR3 spans 17 amino acids. V gave up 5 bases and J gave up 3 bases; unmatched junction bases: 11. This clonotype was obtained from a man in his 70s with active or convalescent COVID-19. The chain couples TRBV11-2 to TRBJ2-2, with 8 bases identical to TRBD1. The sample was peripheral blood. CDR3 residues: CASSRRTGRSYTGELFF. The CDR3 coding sequence is TGTGCCAGCAGCCGTCGGACAGGGAGGTCCTACACCGGGGAGCTGTTTTTT.